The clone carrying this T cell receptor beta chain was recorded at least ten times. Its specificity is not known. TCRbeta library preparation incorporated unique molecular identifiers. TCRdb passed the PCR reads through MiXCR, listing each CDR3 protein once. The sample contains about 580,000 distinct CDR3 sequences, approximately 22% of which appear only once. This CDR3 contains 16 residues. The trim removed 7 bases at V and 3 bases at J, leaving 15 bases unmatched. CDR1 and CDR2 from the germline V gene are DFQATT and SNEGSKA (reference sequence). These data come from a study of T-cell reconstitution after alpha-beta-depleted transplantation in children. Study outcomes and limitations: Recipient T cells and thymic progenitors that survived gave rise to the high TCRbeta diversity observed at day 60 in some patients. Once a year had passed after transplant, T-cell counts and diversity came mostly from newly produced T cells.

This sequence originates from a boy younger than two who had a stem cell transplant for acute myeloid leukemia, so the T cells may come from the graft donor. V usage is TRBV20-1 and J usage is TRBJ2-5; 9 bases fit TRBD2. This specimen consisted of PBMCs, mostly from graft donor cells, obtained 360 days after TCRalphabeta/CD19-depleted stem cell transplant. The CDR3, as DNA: TGCAGTGGCCTAGCGGGGACGTTTGGTCTCGAAGAGACCCAGTACTTC. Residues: CSGLAGTFGLEETQYF.